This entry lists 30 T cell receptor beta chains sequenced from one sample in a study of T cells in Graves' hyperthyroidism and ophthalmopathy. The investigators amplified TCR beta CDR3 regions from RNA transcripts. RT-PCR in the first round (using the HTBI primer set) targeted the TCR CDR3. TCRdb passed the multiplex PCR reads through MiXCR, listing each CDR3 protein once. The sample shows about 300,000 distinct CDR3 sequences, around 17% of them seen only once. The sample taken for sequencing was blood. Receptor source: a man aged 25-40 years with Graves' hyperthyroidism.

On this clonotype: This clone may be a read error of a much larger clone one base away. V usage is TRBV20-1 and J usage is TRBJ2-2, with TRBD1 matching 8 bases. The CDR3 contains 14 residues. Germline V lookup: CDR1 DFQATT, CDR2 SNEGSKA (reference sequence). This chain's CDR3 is CSAPGQGRGGEPFF. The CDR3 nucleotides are TGCAGTGCCCCAGGACAGGGAAGGGGCGGGGAGCCGTTTTTT.

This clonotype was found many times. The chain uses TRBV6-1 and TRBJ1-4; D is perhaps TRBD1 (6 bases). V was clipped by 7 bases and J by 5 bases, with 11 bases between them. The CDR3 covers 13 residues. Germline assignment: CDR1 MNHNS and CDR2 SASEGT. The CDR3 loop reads CASMEGGNEKLFF. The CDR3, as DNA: TGTGCCAGCATGGAAGGGGGGAATGAAAAACTGTTTTTT.

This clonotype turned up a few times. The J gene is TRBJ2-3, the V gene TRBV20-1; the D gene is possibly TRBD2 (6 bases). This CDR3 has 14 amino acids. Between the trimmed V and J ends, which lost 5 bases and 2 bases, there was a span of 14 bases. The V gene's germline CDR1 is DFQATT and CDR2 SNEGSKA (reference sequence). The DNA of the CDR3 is TGCAGTGCTCGGAGGGGAGGCTCCACAGATACGCAGTATTTT. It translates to CSARRGGSTDTQYF.

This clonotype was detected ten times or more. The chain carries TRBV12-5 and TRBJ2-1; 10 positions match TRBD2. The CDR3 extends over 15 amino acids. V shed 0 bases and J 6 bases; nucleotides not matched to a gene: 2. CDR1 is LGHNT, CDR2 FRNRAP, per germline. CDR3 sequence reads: CASGLVLAGANEQFF. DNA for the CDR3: TGTGCTAGTGGTTTGGTCCTAGCGGGAGCCAATGAGCAGTTCTTC.

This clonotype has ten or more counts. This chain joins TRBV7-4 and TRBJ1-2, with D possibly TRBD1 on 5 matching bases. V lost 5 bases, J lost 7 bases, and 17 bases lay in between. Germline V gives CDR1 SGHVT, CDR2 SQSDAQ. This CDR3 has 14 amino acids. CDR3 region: CASSPPEGPRGYTF. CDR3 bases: TGTGCCAGCAGCCCCCCCGAGGGGCCCCGTGGCTACACCTTC.

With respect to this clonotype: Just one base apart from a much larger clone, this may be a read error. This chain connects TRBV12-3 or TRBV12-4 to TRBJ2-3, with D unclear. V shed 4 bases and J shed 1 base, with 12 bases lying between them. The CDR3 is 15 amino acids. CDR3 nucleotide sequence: TGTGCCAGCAGTTCCACCGACCCTGGCACAGATACGCAGTATTTT. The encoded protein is CASSSTDPGTDTQYF.

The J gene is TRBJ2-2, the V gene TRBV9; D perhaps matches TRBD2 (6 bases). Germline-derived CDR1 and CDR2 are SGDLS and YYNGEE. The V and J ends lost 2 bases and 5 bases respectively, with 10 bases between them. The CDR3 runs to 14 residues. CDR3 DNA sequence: TGTGCCAGCAGCGTCTCCCGGGAGACCGGGGAGCTGTTTTTT. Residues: CASSVSRETGELFF.

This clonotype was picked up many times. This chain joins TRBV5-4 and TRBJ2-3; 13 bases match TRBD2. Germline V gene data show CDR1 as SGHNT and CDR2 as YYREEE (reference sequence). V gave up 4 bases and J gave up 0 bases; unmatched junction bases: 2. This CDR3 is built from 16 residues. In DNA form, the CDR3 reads TGTGCCAGCAGCCGGGGACTAGCGGGGAGCACAGATACGCAGTATTTT. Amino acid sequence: CASSRGLAGSTDTQYF.

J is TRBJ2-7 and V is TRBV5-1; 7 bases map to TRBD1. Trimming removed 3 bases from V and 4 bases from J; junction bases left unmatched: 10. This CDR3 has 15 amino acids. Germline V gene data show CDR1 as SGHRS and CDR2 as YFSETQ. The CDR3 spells CASSSTGQVGYEQYF. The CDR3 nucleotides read TGCGCCAGCAGCTCCACCGGACAGGTTGGGTACGAGCAGTACTTC.

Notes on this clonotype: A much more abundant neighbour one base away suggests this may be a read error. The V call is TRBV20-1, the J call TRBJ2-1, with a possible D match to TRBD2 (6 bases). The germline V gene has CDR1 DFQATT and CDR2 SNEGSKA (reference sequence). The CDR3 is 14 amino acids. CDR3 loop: CSATRRDPYNEQLF. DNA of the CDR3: TGCAGTGCTACGCGGCGGGACCCCTACAATGAGCAGCTCTTC.

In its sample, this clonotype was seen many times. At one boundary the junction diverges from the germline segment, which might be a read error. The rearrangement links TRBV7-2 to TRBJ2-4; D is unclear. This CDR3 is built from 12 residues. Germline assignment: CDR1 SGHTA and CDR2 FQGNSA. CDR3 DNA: TGTGCCAGCAGCGAGGCCAAGAACATTCAGTACTTC. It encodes CASSEAKNIQYF.

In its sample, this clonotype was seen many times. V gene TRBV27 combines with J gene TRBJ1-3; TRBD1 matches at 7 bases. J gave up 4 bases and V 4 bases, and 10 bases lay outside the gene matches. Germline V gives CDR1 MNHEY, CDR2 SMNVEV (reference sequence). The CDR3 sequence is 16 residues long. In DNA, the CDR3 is TGTGCCAGCAGTTCCCAACAGGGGCTGTCCGGAAACACCATATATTTT. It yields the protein CASSSQQGLSGNTIYF.

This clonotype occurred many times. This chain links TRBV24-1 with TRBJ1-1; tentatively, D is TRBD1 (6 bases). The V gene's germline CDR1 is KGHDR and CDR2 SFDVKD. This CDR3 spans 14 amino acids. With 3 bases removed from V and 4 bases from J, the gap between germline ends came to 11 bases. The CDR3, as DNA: TGTGCCACCAGTGATCCAGGGGTCGGCACTGAAGCTTTCTTT. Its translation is CATSDPGVGTEAFF.

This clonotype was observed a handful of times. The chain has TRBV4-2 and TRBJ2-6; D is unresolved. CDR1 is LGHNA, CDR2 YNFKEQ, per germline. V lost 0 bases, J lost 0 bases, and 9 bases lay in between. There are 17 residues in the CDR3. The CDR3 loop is CASSQDLGFSGANVLTF. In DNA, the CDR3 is TGTGCCAGCAGCCAAGATCTGGGGTTCTCTGGGGCCAACGTCCTGACTTTC.

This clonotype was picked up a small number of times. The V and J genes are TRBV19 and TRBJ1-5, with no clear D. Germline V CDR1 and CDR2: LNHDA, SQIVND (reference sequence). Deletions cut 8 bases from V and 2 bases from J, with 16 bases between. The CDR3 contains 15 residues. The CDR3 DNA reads TGTGCCAGTTCTACGGGAGGAGGCGGCAATCAGCCCCAGCATTTT. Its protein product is CASSTGGGGNQPQHF. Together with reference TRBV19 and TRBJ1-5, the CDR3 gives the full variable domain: DGGITQSPKYLFRKEGQNVTLSCEQNLNHDAMYWYRQDPGQGLRLIYYSQIVNDFQKGDIAEGYSVSREKKESFPLTVTSAQKNPTAFYLCASSTGGGGNQPQHFGDGTRLSIL.

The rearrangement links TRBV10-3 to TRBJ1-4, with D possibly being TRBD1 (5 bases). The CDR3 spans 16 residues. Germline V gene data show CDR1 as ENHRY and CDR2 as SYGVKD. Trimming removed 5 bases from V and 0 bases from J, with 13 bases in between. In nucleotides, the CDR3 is TGTGCCATCAGTAAAGGGACCCCAGCAACTAATGAAAAACTGTTTTTT. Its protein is CAISKGTPATNEKLFF.

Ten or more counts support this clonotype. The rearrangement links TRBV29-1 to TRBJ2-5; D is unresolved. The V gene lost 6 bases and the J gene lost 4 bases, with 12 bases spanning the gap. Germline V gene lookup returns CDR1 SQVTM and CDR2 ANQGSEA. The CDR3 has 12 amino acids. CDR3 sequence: CSVVKTAETQYF. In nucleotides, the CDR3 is TGCAGCGTAGTAAAAACCGCAGAGACCCAGTACTTC.

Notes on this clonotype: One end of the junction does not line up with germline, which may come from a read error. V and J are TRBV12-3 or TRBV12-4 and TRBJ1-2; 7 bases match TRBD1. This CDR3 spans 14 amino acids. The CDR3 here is CASSRWGTDYGYAF. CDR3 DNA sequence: TGTGCCAGCAGCCGCTGGGGGACAGACTATGGCTACGCCTTC.

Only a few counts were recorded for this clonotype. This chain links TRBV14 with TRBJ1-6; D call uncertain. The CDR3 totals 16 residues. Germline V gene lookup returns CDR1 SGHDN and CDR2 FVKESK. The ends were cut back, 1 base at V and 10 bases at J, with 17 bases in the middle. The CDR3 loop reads CASSQGVPSLGSPLHF. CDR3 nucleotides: TGTGCCAGCAGCCAAGGGGTGCCGTCCCTCGGGTCACCCCTCCACTTT.

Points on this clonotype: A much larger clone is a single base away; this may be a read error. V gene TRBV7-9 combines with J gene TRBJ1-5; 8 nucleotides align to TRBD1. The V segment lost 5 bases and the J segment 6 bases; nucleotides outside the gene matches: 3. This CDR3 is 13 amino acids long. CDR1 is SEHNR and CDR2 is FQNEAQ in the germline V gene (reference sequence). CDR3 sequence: CASSEDRGQPQHF. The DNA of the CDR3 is TGTGCCAGCAGCGAAGACAGGGGTCAGCCCCAGCATTTT.

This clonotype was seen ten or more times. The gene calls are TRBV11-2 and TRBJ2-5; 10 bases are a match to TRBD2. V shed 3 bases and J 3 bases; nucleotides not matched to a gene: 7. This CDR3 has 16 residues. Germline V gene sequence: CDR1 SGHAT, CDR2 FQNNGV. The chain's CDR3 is CASSFPRLAGEETQYF. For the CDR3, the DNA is TGTGCCAGCAGCTTCCCCCGGCTAGCGGGAGAAGAGACCCAGTACTTC.

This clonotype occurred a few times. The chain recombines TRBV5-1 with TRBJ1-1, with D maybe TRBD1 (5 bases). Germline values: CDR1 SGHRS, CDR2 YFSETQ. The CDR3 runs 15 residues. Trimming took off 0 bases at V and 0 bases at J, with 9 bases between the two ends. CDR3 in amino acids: CASSLAGAMNTEAFF. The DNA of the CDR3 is TGCGCCAGCAGCTTGGCCGGGGCCATGAACACTGAAGCTTTCTTT.

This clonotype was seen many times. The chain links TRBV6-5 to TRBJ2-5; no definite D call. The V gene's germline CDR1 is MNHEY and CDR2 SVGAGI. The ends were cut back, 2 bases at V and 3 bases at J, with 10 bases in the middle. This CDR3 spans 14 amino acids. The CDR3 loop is CASSYEIGEETQYF. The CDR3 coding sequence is TGTGCCAGCAGTTACGAAATAGGCGAAGAGACCCAGTACTTC.

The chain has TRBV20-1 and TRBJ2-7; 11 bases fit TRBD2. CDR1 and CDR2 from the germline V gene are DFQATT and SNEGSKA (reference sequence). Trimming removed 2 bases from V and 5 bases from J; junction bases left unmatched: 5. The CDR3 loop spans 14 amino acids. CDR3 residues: CSARTTSGINEQYF. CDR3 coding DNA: TGCAGTGCTAGAACGACTAGCGGGATCAACGAGCAGTACTTC.

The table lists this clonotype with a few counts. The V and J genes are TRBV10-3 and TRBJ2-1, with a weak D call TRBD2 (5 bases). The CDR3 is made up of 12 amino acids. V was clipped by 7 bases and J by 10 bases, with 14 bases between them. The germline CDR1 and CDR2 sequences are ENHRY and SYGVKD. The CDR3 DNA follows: TGTGCCATCACAGGCGAGGGAACGGAGCAGTTCTTC. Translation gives CAITGEGTEQFF.

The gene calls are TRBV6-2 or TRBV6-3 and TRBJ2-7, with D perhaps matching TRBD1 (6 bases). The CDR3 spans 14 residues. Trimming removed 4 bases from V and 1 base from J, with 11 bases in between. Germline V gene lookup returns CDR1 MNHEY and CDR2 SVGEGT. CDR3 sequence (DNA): TGTGCCAGCAGTTCAGGGGCACGGTCCTACGAGCAGTACTTC. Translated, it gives CASSSGARSYEQYF.

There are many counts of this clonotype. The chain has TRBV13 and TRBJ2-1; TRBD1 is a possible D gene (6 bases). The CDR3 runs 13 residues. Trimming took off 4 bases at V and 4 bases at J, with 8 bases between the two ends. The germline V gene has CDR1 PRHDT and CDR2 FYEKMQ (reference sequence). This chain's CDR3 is CASSSDSYNEQFF. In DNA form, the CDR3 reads TGTGCCAGCAGCTCGGACAGTTACAATGAGCAGTTCTTC.

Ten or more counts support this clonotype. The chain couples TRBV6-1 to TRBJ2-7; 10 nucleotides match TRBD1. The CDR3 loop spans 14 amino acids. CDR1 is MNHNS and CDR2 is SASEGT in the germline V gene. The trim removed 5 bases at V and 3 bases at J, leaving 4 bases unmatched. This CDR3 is CASSRQGAGYEQYF. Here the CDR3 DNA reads TGTGCCAGCAGTAGACAGGGGGCGGGCTACGAGCAGTACTTC.

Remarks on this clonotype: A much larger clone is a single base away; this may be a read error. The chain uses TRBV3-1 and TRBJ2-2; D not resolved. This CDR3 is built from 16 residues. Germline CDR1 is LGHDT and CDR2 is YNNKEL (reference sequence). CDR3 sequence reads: CAGSHASATPIGELFF. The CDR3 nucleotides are TGTGCCGGCAGCCACGCGTCAGCGACCCCGATTGGGGAGCTGTTTTTT.

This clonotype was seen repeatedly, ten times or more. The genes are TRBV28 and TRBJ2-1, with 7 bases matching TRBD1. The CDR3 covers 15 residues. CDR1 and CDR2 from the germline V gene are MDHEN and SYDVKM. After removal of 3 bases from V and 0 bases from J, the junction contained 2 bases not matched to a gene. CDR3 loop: CASSLGDSSYNEQFF. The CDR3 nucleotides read TGTGCCAGCAGTTTGGGGGACAGCTCCTACAATGAGCAGTTCTTC. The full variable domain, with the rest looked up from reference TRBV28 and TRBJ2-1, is DVKVTQSSRYLVKRTGEKVFLECVQDMDHENMFWYRQDPGLGLRLIYFSYDVKMKEKGDIPEGYSVSREKKERFSLILESASTNQTSMYLCASSLGDSSYNEQFFGPGTRLTVL.